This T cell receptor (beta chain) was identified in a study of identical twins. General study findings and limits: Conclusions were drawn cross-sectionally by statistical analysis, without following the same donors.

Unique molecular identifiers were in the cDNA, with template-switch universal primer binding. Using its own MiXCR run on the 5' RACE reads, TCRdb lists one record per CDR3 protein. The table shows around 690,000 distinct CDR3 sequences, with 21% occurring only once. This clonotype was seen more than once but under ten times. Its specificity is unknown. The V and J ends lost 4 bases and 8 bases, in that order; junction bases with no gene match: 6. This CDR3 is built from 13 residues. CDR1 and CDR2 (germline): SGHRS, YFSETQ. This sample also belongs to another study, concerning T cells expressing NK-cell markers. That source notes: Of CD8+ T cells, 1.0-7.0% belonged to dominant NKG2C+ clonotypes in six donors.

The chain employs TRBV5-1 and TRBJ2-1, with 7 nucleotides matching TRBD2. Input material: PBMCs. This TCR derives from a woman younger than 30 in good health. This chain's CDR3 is CASSIGDYDEQFF. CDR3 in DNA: TGCGCCAGCAGCATCGGGGACTATGATGAGCAGTTCTTC.